This TCR beta chain was identified during a study of blood T cell repertoires in COVID-19 (dated by TCRdb to 2018 to 2020). Concerning the study at large: Samples covering the acute and convalescent phases of COVID-19 were provided by collaborators in the United States, Italy and Spain. The material from the prospective study consisted of cDNA or gDNA derived from T cells, B-cell-depleted T cells, or PBMCs. HLA class I and class II types, where available, came from metadata supplied by the sample provider rather than from assay-based typing. The samples were drawn from two sources: the first 160 participants of the ongoing ImmuneRACE study, and fewer than 1,500 subjects contributed by 6 global collaborators. A de-identified subject ID, COVID-19 status, age in years and sex were almost always included in the sample metadata. The dataset comprised deeply sampled blood TCRbeta repertoires from subjects exposed to, actively infected with, or recovered from COVID-19. The repertoires were made available in a free public database intended to serve as a resource for research on the immune response to SARS-CoV-2.

Whole blood was collected in K2EDTA tubes by collaborating institutions according to the institutions' own protocols. For TCRbeta analysis, collaborators shipped samples as frozen whole blood, isolated PBMCs, or DNA extracted from either of those sample types. Counted from cysteine to phenylalanine, this CDR3 has 13 amino acids. The sequence is cut down to CDR3 DNA, 39 bases in frame from base 1. The germline V gene specifies MNHEY as CDR1 and SVGAGI as CDR2. V lost 7 bases and J lost 4 bases; the stretch between them is 13 bases long. The full study reports these points: Clinical and demographic metadata were provided uncurated, with the amount varying by source and participant.

TCRbeta CDR3 regions were amplified from genomic DNA by means of the immunoSEQ Assay, a bias-controlled multiplex PCR. The authors' pipeline ran thus. Within the assay, amplification of reference gene primers was used to estimate how many nucleated cells each sample contained. Sequence reads were collapsed and filtered to measure the absolute abundance of every unique TCRbeta CDR3 rearrangement. For each sample, productive Simpson clonality was calculated as the square root of Simpson's diversity index across productive rearrangements. TCRdb stores this immuneACCESS table with in-frame sequences only. Part of the clones is absent; in the studies checked, under half of the shortfall reflects unresolved V genes, and no reason is known for the rest. That table furnishes V, J and clone size, whereas the DNA furnished D and trimming. In this sample the table shows roughly 250,000 clones, approximately 90% of which occur a single time. About 0.8% of the sample goes to the ten largest clones.

To note about this clone: Its specific antigen is unknown. Per-base qualities were not stored, and no clone one base away is much larger.

The clonotype originates from a man younger than 40 with acute or convalescent COVID-19. Recombination linked TRBV6-5 to TRBJ1-2; the D region possibly corresponds to TRBD1 (6 bases align). The sequencing sample was made of peripheral blood. The bases are TGTGCCAGCATGGGGGCTGATACCTATGGCTACACCTTC. It translates to CASMGADTYGYTF.